The T cell receptor (beta chain) described here comes from a study of blood T cell repertoires in COVID-19. The repertoire was sequenced with immunoSEQ multiplex PCR; TCRdb's copy has only in-frame clones and lacks some. Of roughly 15,000 clones in the sample, around 88% were seen once. This CDR3 is 16 amino acids long. CDR1 and CDR2 from the germline V gene are LGHNA and YSLEER. The V end lost 0 bases, the J end lost 7 bases, and 15 bases lay between the germline ends. By share, this clone counts as large (0.1 to 1%). The TCR was taken from a human donor in a cohort sampled during active COVID-19. Sequenced material: peripheral blood. The V call is TRBV4-3, the J call TRBJ1-4, with D possibly TRBD1 on 6 matching bases. The CDR3 region is CASSQDLGGGGEKLFF. The CDR3 coding sequence is TGCGCCAGCAGCCAAGATTTGGGAGGGGGAGGTGAAAAACTGTTTTTT.